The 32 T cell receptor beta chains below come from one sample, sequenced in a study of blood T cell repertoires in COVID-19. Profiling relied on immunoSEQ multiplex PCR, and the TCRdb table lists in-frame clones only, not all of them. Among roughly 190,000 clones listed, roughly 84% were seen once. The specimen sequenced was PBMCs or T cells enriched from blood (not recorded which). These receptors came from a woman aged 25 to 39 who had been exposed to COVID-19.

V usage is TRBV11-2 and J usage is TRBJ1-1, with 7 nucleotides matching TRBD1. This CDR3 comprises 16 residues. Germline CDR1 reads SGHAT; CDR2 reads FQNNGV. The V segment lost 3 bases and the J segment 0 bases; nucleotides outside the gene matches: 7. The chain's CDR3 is CASSLANRGLNTEAFF. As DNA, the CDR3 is TGTGCCAGCAGCTTGGCGAACAGGGGATTGAACACTGAAGCTTTCTTT.

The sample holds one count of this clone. This CDR3 reads CASTAGLDTEAFF. The CDR3 DNA reads as TGTGCCAGCACTGCAGGTCTGGACACTGAAGCTTTCTTT. The chain joins TRBV9 to TRBJ1-1; D remains ambiguous. V lost 6 bases and J lost 3, with 12 bases in between. CDR3 length equals 13 residues. The germline CDR1 and CDR2 sequences are SGDLS and YYNGEE.

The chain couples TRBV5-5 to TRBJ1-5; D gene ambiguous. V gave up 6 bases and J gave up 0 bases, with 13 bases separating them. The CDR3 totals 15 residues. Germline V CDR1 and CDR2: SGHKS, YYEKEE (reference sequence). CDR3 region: CASNTAAGSNQPQHF. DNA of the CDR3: TGTGCCAGCAACACGGCGGCTGGTAGCAATCAGCCCCAGCATTTT.

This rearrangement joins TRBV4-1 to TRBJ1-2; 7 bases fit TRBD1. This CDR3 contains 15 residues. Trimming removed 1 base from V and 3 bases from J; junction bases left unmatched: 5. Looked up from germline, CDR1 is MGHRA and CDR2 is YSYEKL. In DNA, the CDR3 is TGCGCCAGCAGCCAAGCAGACAGGGACCACTATGGCTACACCTTC. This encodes CASSQADRDHYGYTF.

The CDR3 DNA is TGTGCCAGCAGTCCCACAGGGGGAAGCAATCAGCCCCAGCATTTT. It specifies CASSPTGGSNQPQHF. The rearrangement links TRBV6-5 to TRBJ1-5; 8 bases align to TRBD1. Germline CDR1 and CDR2: MNHEY and SVGAGI. This CDR3 comprises 15 residues. Unmatched junction bases numbered 4, after V lost 5 bases and J lost 1 base.

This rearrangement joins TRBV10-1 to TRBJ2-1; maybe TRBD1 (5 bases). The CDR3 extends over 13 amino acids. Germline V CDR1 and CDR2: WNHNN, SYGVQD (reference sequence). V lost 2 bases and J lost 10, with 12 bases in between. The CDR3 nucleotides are TGCGCCAGCAGTGAGGTCCAGGGCAGGGAGCAGTTCTTC. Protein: CASSEVQGREQFF.

CDR3 sequence reads: CASSLWTGTDEAFF. CDR3 DNA sequence: TGCGCCAGCAGCTTGTGGACAGGGACCGATGAAGCTTTCTTT. J is TRBJ1-1 and V is TRBV5-1; TRBD1 matches 8 bases. The CDR3 sequence is 14 residues long. The V gene end was trimmed by 1 base and the J gene end by 7 bases; junction bases not matched to a gene: 6. Germline loops: CDR1 SGHRS, CDR2 YFSETQ. Full variable domain (missing parts from reference TRBV5-1 and TRBJ1-1): KAGVTQTPRYLIKTRGQQVTLSCSPISGHRSVSWYQQTPGQGLQFLFEYFSETQRNKGNFPGRFSGRQFSNSRSEMNVSTLELGDSALYLCASSLWTGTDEAFFGQGTRLTVV.

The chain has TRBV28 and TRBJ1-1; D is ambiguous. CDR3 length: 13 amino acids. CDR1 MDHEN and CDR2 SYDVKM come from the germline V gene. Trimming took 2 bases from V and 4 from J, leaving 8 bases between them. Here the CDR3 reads CASSLPQITEAFF. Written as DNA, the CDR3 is TGTGCCAGCAGTTTACCACAGATCACTGAAGCTTTCTTT.

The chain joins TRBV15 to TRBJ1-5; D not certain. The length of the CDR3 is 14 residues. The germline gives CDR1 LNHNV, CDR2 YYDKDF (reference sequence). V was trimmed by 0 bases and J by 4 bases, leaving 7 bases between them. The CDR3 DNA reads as TGTGCCACCAGCAGAGATCTGGCTAATCAGCCCCAGCATTTT. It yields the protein CATSRDLANQPQHF.

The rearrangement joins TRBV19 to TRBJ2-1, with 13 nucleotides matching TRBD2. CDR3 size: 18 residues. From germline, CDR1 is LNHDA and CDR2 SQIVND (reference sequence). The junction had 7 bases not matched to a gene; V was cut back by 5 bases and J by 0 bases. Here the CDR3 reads CASSPRTSGGSSYNEQFF. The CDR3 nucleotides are TGTGCCAGTAGTCCACGGACTAGCGGGGGAAGCTCCTACAATGAGCAGTTCTTC. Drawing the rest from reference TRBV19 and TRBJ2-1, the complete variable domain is DGGITQSPKYLFRKEGQNVTLSCEQNLNHDAMYWYRQDPGQGLRLIYYSQIVNDFQKGDIAEGYSVSREKKESFPLTVTSAQKNPTAFYLCASSPRTSGGSSYNEQFFGPGTRLTVL.

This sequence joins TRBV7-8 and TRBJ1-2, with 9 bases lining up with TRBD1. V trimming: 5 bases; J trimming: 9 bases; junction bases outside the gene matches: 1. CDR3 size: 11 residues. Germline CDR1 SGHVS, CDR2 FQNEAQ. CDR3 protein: CASSDRGSYTF. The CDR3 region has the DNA TGTGCCAGCAGCGACAGGGGGAGCTACACCTTC.

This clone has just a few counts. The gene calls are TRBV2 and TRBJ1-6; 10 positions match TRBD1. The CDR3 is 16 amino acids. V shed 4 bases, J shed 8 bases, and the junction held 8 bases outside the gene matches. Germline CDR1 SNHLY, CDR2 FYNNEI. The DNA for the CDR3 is TGTGCCAGCAGTGTTACCGGGACAGGGGATCATTCACCCCTCCACTTT. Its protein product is CASSVTGTGDHSPLHF. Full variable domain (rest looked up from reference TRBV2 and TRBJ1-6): EPEVTQTPSHQVTQMGQEVILRCVPISNHLYFYWYRQILGQKVEFLVSFYNNEISEKSEIFDDQFSVERPDGSNFTLKIRSTKLEDSAMYFCASSVTGTGDHSPLHFGNGTRLTVT.

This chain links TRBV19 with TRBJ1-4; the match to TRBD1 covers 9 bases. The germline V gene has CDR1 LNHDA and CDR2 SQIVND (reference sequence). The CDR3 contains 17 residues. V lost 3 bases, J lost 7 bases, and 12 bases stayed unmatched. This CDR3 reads CASSINRGRRTGEKLFF. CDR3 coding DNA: TGTGCCAGTAGTATTAACAGGGGGCGCAGAACGGGTGAAAAACTGTTTTTT.

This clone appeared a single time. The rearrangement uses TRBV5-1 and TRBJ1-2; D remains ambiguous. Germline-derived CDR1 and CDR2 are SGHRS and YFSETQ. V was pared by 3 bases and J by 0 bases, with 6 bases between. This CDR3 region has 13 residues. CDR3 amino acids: CASSSTANYGYTF. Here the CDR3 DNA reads TGCGCCAGCAGCTCCACAGCTAACTATGGCTACACCTTC.

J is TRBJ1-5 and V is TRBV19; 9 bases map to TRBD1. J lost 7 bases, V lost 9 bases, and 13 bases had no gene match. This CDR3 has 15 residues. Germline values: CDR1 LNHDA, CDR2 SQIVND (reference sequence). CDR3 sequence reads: CASRFDRGVDQPQHF. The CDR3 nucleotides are TGTGCCAGCAGATTCGACAGGGGGGTAGACCAGCCCCAGCATTTT.

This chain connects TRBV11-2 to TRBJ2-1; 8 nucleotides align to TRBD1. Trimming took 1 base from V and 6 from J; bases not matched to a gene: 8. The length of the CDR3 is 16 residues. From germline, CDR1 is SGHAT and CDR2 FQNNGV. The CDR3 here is CASSLAGTGRFNEQFF. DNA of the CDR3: TGTGCCAGCAGCTTAGCCGGGACAGGTCGTTTCAATGAGCAGTTCTTC.

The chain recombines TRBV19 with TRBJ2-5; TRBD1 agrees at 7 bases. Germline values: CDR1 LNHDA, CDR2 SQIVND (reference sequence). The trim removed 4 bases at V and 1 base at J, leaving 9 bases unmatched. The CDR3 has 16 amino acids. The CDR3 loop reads CASSTRQGESQETQYF. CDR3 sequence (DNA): TGTGCCAGTAGTACCCGACAGGGTGAAAGCCAAGAGACCCAGTACTTC.

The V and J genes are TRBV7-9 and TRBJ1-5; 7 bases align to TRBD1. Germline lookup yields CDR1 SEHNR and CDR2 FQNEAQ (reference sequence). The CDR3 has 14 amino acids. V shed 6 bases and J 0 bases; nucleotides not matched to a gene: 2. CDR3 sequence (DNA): TGTGCCAGCAGACCAGGGGGTAGCAATCAGCCCCAGCATTTT. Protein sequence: CASRPGGSNQPQHF. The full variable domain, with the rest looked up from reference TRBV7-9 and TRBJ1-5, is DTGVSQNPRHKITKRGQNVTFRCDPISEHNRLYWYRQTLGQGPEFLTYFQNEAQLEKSRLLSDRFSAERPKGSFSTLEIQRTEQGDSAMYLCASRPGGSNQPQHFGDGTRLSIL.

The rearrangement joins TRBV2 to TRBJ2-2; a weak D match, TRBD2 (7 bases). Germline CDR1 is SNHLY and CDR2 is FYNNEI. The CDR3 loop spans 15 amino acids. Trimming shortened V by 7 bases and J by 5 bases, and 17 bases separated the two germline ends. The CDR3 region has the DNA TGTGCCAGCACATCTGACGGGGGGCCAACCGGGGAGCTGTTTTTT. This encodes CASTSDGGPTGELFF.

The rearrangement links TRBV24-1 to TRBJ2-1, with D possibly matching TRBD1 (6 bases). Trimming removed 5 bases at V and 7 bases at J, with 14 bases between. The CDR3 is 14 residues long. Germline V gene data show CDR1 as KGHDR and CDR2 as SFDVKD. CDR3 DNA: TGTGCCACCAGTGTCGGCAGGGGTGGGAATGAGCAGTTCTTC. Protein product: CATSVGRGGNEQFF.

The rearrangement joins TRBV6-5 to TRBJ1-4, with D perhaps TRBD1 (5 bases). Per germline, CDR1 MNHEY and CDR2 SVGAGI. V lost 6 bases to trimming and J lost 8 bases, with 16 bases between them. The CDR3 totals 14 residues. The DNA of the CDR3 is TGTGCCAGCAGGAAACAGGTTGTGGGGGAAAAACTGTTTTTT. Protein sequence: CASRKQVVGEKLFF.

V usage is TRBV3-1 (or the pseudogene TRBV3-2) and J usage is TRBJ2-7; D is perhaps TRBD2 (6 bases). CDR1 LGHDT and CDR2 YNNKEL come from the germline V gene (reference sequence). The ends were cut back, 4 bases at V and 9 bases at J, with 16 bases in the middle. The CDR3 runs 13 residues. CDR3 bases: TGTGCCAGCAGCCCACCCGGGGGAGGTCGGCAGTACTTC. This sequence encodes CASSPPGGGRQYF.

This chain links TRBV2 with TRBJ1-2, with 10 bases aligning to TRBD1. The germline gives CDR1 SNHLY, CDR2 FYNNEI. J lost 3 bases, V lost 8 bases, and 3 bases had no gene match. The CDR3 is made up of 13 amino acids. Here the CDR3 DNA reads TGTGCCAGCCGACAGGGGGCGGACTATGGCTACACCTTC. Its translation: CASRQGADYGYTF.

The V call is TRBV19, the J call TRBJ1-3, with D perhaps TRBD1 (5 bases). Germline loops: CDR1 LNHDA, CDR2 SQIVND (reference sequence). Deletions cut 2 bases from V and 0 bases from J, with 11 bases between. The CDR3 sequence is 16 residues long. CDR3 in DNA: TGTGCCAGTAGTATACGGCAGCAGGGCTCTGGAAACACCATATATTTT. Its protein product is CASSIRQQGSGNTIYF.

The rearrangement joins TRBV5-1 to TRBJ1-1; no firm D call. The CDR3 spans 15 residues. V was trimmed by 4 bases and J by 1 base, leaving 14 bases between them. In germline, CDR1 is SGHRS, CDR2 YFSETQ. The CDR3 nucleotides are TGCGCCAGCAGCCCGTCTCAGGTAGGGAACACTGAAGCTTTCTTT. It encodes CASSPSQVGNTEAFF.

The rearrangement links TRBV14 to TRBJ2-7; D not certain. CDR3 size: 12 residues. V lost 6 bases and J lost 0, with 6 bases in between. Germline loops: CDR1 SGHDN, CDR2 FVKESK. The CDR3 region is CASRQNSYEQYF. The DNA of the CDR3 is TGTGCCAGCAGACAGAACTCCTACGAGCAGTACTTC.

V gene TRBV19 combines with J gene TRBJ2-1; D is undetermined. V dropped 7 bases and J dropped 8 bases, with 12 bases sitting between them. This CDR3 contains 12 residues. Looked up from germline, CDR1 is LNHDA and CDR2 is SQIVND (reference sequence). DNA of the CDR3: TGTGCCAGTAAATCTTACAGTCATGAGCAGTTCTTC. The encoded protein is CASKSYSHEQFF. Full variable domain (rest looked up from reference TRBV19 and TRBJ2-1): DGGITQSPKYLFRKEGQNVTLSCEQNLNHDAMYWYRQDPGQGLRLIYYSQIVNDFQKGDIAEGYSVSREKKESFPLTVTSAQKNPTAFYLCASKSYSHEQFFGPGTRLTVL.

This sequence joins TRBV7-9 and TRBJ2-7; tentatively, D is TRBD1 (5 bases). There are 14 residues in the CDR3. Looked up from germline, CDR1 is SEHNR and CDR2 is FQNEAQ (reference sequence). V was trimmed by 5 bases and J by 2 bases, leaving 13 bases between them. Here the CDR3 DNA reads TGTGCCAGCAGCAAGGGGCTGACAGCCTACGAGCAGTACTTC. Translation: CASSKGLTAYEQYF.

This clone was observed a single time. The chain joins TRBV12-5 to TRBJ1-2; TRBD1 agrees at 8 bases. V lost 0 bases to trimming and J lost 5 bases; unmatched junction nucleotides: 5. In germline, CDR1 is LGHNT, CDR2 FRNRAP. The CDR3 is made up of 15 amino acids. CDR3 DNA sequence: TGTGCTAGTGGTTTGGTACAAAGGACAGGGTATGGCTACACCTTC. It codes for CASGLVQRTGYGYTF.

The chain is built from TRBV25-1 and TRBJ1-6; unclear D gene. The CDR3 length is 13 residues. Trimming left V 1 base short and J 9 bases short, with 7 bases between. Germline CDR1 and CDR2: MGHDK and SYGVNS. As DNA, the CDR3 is TGTGCCAGCAGTGAATGGGTAGCTTCACCCCTCCACTTT. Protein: CASSEWVASPLHF.

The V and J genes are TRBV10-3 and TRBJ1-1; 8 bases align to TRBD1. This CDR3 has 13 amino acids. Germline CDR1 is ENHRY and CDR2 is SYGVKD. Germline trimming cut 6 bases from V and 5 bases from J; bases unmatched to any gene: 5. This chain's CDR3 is CAISQGAETEAFF. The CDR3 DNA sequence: TGTGCCATCAGCCAGGGGGCGGAAACTGAAGCTTTCTTT.

CDR3 amino acids: CATSSGTSGPQETQYF. The CDR3, as DNA: TGTGCCACCAGCAGTGGGACTAGCGGACCCCAAGAGACCCAGTACTTC. The rearrangement uses TRBV15 and TRBJ2-5; 11 bases agree with TRBD2. In germline, CDR1 is LNHNV, CDR2 YYDKDF (reference sequence). The CDR3 has 16 amino acids. V shed 3 bases, J shed 1 base, and the junction held 4 bases outside the gene matches.